These 21 T cell receptor beta chains originate from one sample sequenced in a study of synovial regulatory T cells in juvenile arthritis. Libraries were prepared by immunoSEQ multiplex PCR; TCRdb keeps only in-frame clonotypes and omits some of them. This listing includes thousands of clones. Each patient with active arthritis gave synovial fluid along with matched peripheral blood. Material: Treg cells from the synovium. These TCRs come from a donor younger than 30 with juvenile idiopathic arthritis.

This clone shows up as medium-sized by frequency. The J gene is TRBJ1-4, the V gene TRBV5-1. The CDR3 runs 15 residues. The entry carries no DNA sequence. In germline, CDR1 is SGHRS, CDR2 YFSETQ. The CDR3 sequence is CASSLNGQRLEKLFF.

This clone is medium-sized by frequency. The genes are TRBV28 and TRBJ1-3. Germline V gene lookup returns CDR1 MDHEN and CDR2 SYDVKM. This CDR3 is 12 amino acids long. DNA is not recorded here. The CDR3 sequence: CASSFSSVTIYF.

This clone shows up as medium-sized by frequency. V usage is TRBV5-6 and J usage is TRBJ2-3; TCRdb selects TRBD2, and the lack of DNA leaves this call unchecked. Germline CDR1 SGHDT, CDR2 YYEEEE. This CDR3 spans 14 amino acids. The entry carries no DNA sequence. The chain's CDR3 is CASREQTGTDTQYF.

By frequency, this clone registers medium-sized. V and J are TRBV5-5 and TRBJ2-7; the TCRdb call, TRBD2, lacks DNA for checking. The germline V gene has CDR1 SGHKS and CDR2 YYEKEE (reference sequence). The CDR3 length is 14 residues. No DNA appears here. The CDR3 reads CASNHPGYSYEQYF.

Judged by frequency, this clone is medium-sized. The chain employs TRBV2 and TRBJ2-5; TCRdb reports TRBD1, a call that lacks DNA to check it against. Germline V gene lookup returns CDR1 SNHLY and CDR2 FYNNEI. This CDR3 has 14 residues. The record lacks a DNA sequence. The CDR3 reads CASSGDRGQETQYF.

Measured by frequency, this clone is medium-sized. The V gene is TRBV21-1, the J gene TRBJ2-7; TCRdb returns TRBD1, unconfirmable since there is no DNA. TRBV21-1 is tagged as a pseudogene. The CDR3 is 17 amino acids. This entry has no DNA. The CDR3 here is CASSVKRPGPISYEQYF.

This clone is identified as medium-sized from frequency. J is TRBJ2-7 and V is TRBV30; the TCRdb call, TRBD2, lacks DNA for checking. CDR3 size: 14 residues. No DNA is given. Per germline, CDR1 GTSNPN and CDR2 SVGIG (reference sequence). The CDR3 sequence: CAWGGLADPYEQYF. Looking up the rest from reference TRBV30 and TRBJ2-7 gives the full variable domain: SQTIHQWPATLVQPVGSPLSLECTVEGTSNPNLYWYRQAAGRGLQLLFYSVGIGQISSEVPQNLSASRPQDRQFILSSKKLLLSDSGFYLCAWGGLADPYEQYFGPGTRLTVT.

This clone is deemed medium-sized (0.01 to 0.1%) by its frequency. V is TRBV9 and J is TRBJ2-2; TCRdb proposes TRBD2, but this gene call is untestable without DNA. The CDR3 extends over 16 amino acids. The DNA is not on file. Germline V CDR1 and CDR2: SGDLS, YYNGEE. CDR3 protein: CASSVAGGPNTGELFF.

Judged by frequency, this clone is medium-sized. V gene TRBV5-6 combines with J gene TRBJ2-5; TCRdb's D gene call, TRBD2, goes unchecked for lack of DNA. This CDR3 has 16 amino acids. DNA for this receptor is not on file. Germline V gene data show CDR1 as SGHDT and CDR2 as YYEEEE. The CDR3 here is CASSLWLVPLRETQYF.

This clone is labeled medium-sized based on frequency. This chain uses TRBV7-9 with TRBJ1-2; TCRdb names TRBD1, which stays unverified in the absence of DNA. CDR3 length: 15 residues. The DNA is not on file. Germline CDR1 reads SEHNR; CDR2 reads FQNEAQ (reference sequence). Here the CDR3 reads CASSSQFFHIYGYTF.

This clone is medium-sized (0.01 to 0.1%) by frequency. V gene TRBV27 combines with J gene TRBJ2-1; the TCRdb D gene call, TRBD2, has no DNA to confirm it. Germline loops: CDR1 MNHEY, CDR2 SMNVEV (reference sequence). The CDR3 has 15 residues. No DNA was logged. The CDR3 region is CASRVRDSPNNEQFF.

Judged by frequency, this clone is medium-sized. The CDR3 is CASSLAF. The chain links TRBV7-9 to TRBJ1-2. Germline V lookup: CDR1 SEHNR, CDR2 FQNEAQ (reference sequence). There are 7 residues in the CDR3. A DNA sequence was not provided.

This clone registers medium-sized by frequency. This sequence joins TRBV5-4 and TRBJ2-1; the TCRdb call, TRBD2, lacks DNA for checking. Germline lookup yields CDR1 SGHNT and CDR2 YYREEE (reference sequence). The CDR3 extends over 13 amino acids. Nucleotide data are not available. This chain's CDR3 is CASSLEPSGREFF.

This clone registers medium-sized by frequency. V and J are TRBV6-1 and TRBJ1-1; the D call of TRBD1 rests on TCRdb alone, since no DNA is present to check it. This CDR3 has 13 residues. The coding DNA is unavailable. From germline, CDR1 is MNHNS and CDR2 SASEGT. CDR3 loop: CASSEADSLEAFF.

By frequency, this clone registers medium-sized (0.01 to 0.1%). The chain uses TRBV5-1 and TRBJ2-7; the TCRdb D gene call, TRBD1, has no DNA to confirm it. CDR3 length: 14 amino acids. The coding DNA is unavailable. Germline V gene sequence: CDR1 SGHRS, CDR2 YFSETQ. The CDR3 loop reads CASSWGQGDYEQYF.

Considering frequency, this clone is medium-sized. The rearrangement joins TRBV5-4 to TRBJ2-2; the TRBD1 assignment by TCRdb is unverifiable without DNA. CDR1 SGHNT and CDR2 YYREEE come from the germline V gene (reference sequence). CDR3 size: 15 residues. DNA for this receptor is not on file. The chain's CDR3 is CASSFFKQGTGELFF.

This clone is deemed medium-sized (0.01 to 0.1%) by its frequency. V and J are TRBV21-1 and TRBJ1-1; TCRdb designates TRBD1, a call that cannot be tested without DNA. TRBV21-1 is listed as a pseudogene. The CDR3 totals 11 residues. No DNA sequence is on record. This chain's CDR3 is CAYTIRTEAFF.

This clone is labeled medium-sized based on frequency. This chain uses TRBV6-1 with TRBJ1-4. The CDR3 has 15 amino acids. No nucleotide data were recorded. CDR1 MNHNS and CDR2 SASEGT come from the germline V gene. Here the CDR3 reads CASGLTGTLGEKLFF.

Measured by frequency, this clone is medium-sized. V and J are TRBV4-1 and TRBJ2-2. The V gene's germline CDR1 is MGHRA and CDR2 YSYEKL. This CDR3 is 20 amino acids long. DNA is not on record. CDR3 sequence: CASSPDPPQRRGWKAGELFF.

This clone is identified as medium-sized from frequency. The genes are TRBV29-1 and TRBJ1-1. Looked up from germline, CDR1 is SQVTM and CDR2 is ANQGSEA. The length of the CDR3 is 12 residues. No DNA is given. The CDR3 sequence: CSVKTWNTEAFF.

According to its frequency, this clone is medium-sized. The V gene is TRBV5-6, the J gene TRBJ2-7. Germline CDR1 SGHDT, CDR2 YYEEEE. The CDR3 runs to 11 residues. No DNA sequence is on record. CDR3 loop: CASSFSYEQYF. The whole variable domain, filled in from reference TRBV5-6 and TRBJ2-7, reads DAGVTQSPTHLIKTRGQQVTLRCSPKSGHDTVSWYQQALGQGPQFIFQYYEEEERQRGNFPDRFSGHQFPNYSSELNVNALLLGDSALYLCASSFSYEQYFGPGTRLTVT.